This TCR beta chain is drawn from a study of CD8 T cells in Susac syndrome. Random hexamers were used to reverse transcribe roughly 0.5 to 1 ug of RNA. TCRdb fed the immunoSEQ multiplex PCR reads into MiXCR, producing one record per CDR3 protein. Of around 190,000 distinct CDR3 sequences listed, approximately 95% are singletons. The CDR3 is made up of 15 amino acids. The germline CDR1 and CDR2 sequences are SEHNR and FQNEAQ (reference sequence). The V segment lost 2 bases and the J segment 5 bases; nucleotides outside the gene matches: 8. From blood CD8+ and CD4+ T cells, TCR beta sequences were generated. Purification of the CD8+ and CD4+ T cells relied on negative isolation, and TEMRA cells underwent FACS enrichment.

This chain connects TRBV7-9 to TRBJ2-5, with 7 positions matching TRBD1. The clonotype originates from a human donor with multiple sclerosis. The sequenced material came from CD8+ T cells from PBMCs. In DNA form, the CDR3 reads TGTGCCAGCAGCTTATGGGACAGTCCCACGGAGACCCAGTACTTC. The encoded protein is CASSLWDSPTETQYF. The whole variable domain, filled in from reference TRBV7-9 and TRBJ2-5, reads DTGVSQNPRHKITKRGQNVTFRCDPISEHNRLYWYRQTLGQGPEFLTYFQNEAQLEKSRLLSDRFSAERPKGSFSTLEIQRTEQGDSAMYLCASSLWDSPTETQYFGPGTRLLVL.